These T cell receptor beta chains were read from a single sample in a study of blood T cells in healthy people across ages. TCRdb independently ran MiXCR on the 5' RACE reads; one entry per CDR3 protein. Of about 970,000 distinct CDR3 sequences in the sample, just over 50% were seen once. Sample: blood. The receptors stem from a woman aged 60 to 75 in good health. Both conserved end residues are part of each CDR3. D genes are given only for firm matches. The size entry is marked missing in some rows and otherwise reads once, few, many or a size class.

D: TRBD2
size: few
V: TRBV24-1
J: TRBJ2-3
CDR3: CATSDPTSGIFPDTQYF
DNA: TGTGCCACCAGTGATCCAACTAGCGGTATCTTCCCAGATACGCAGTATTTT

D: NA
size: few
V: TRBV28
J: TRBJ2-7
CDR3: CASSSRTSGEQYF
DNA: TGTGCCAGCAGCAGCCGGACGTCAGGCGAGCAGTACTTC

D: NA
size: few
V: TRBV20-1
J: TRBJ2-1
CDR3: CSVERASPGLTYNEQFF
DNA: TGCAGTGTAGAGCGGGCAAGTCCAGGCCTCACCTACAATGAGCAGTTCTTC

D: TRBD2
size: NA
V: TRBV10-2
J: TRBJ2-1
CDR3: CASRVAGGVNEQFF
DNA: TGCGCCAGCCGGGTAGCGGGAGGGGTCAATGAGCAGTTCTTC

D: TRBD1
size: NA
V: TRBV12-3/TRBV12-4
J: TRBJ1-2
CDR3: CASSRTGRGYTF
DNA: TGTGCCAGCAGTCGGACAGGGAGGGGCTACACCTTC

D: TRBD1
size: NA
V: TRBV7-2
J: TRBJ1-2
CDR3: CASSRDRGLGYTF
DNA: TGTGCCAGCAGTCGGGACAGGGGGCTTGGCTACACCTTC

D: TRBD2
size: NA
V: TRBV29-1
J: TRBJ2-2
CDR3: CSVKTSGNTGELFF
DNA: TGCAGCGTTAAGACTAGCGGTAACACCGGGGAGCTGTTTTTT

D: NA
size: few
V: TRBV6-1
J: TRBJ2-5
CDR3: CASSEQGYGGETQYF
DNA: TGTGCCAGCAGTGAACAGGGTTATGGTGGGGAGACCCAGTACTTC

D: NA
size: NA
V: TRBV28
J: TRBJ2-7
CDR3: CASSLLGQHHEQYF
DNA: TGTGCCAGCAGTTTACTAGGACAGCACCACGAGCAGTACTTC

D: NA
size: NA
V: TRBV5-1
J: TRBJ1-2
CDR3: CASKEGSSNYGYTF
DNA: TGCGCCAGCAAAGAAGGGTCCTCTAACTATGGCTACACCTTC

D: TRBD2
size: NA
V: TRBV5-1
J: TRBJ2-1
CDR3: CASRREVIYNEQFF
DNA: TGCGCCAGCAGGCGGGAGGTAATCTACAATGAGCAGTTCTTC

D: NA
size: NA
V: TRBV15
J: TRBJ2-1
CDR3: CATSRDKLTYNEQFF
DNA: TGTGCCACCAGCAGAGACAAACTTACCTACAATGAGCAGTTCTTC

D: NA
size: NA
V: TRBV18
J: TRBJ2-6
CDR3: CASSPPRDSSGANVLTF
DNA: TGTGCCAGCTCACCACCAAGAGACAGCTCTGGGGCCAACGTCCTGACTTTC

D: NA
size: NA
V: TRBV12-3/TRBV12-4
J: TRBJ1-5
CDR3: CASSVKQGGNQPQHF
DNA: TGTGCCAGCAGTGTAAAACAGGGTGGCAATCAGCCCCAGCATTTT

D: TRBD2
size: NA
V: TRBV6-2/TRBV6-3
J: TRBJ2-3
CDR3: CASASGTSLWDTQYF
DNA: TGTGCCAGTGCCTCCGGGACTAGCCTTTGGGATACGCAGTATTTT

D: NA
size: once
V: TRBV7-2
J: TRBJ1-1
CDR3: CASSFSGLGTEAFF
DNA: TGTGCCAGCAGTTTCTCGGGACTTGGCACTGAAGCTTTCTTT

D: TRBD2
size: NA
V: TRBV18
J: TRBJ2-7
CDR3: CASSSLAGEGEQYF
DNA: TGTGCCAGCTCTAGCCTAGCGGGAGAGGGTGAGCAGTACTTC

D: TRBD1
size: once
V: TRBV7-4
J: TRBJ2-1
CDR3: CASSTRQGIAYNEQFF
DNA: TGTGCCAGCAGCACAAGACAGGGTATCGCGTACAATGAGCAGTTCTTC

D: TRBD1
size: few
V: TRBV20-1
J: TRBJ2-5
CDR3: CSALGTGEETQYF
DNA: TGCAGTGCCCTAGGGACAGGCGAAGAGACCCAGTACTTC

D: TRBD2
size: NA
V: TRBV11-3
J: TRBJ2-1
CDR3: CASSLGGSKGEQFF
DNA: TGTGCCAGCAGCTTAGGCGGGAGTAAGGGTGAACAGTTCTTC

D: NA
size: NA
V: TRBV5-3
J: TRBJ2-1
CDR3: CASTPWGATYNEQFF
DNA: TGTGCCAGCACCCCGTGGGGGGCCACCTACAATGAGCAGTTCTTC

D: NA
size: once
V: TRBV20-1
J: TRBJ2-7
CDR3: CSASGRVGGLYEQYF
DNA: TGCAGTGCTAGTGGAAGGGTGGGAGGACTCTACGAGCAGTACTTC

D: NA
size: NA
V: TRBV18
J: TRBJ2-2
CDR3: CASSRTGRSNTGELFF
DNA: TGTGCCAGCTCAAGGACTGGGCGGTCTAACACCGGGGAGCTGTTTTTT

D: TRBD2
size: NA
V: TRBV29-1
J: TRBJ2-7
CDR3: CSVAHSLAGVPDEQYF
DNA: TGCAGCGTTGCCCACTCCCTAGCGGGAGTTCCCGACGAGCAGTACTTC

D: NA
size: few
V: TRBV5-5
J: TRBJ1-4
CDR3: CASSLLQGKVNEKLFF
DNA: TGTGCCAGCAGCTTGCTACAGGGCAAAGTTAATGAAAAACTGTTTTTT

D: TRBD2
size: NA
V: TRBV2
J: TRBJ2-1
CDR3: CASRDPTSGGYNEQFF
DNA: TGTGCCAGCAGGGACCCTACTAGCGGGGGATACAATGAGCAGTTCTTC

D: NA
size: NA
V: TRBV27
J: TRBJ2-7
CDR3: CASSSSSGQLAYEQYF
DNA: TGTGCCAGCAGTTCCTCGTCCGGACAGCTGGCCTACGAGCAGTACTTC

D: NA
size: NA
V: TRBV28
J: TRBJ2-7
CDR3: CASSSPTGRMVSEQYF
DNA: TGTGCCAGCAGTTCGCCCACAGGGCGTATGGTTAGCGAGCAGTACTTC

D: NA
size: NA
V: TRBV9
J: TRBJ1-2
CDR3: CASSVDLGHGYTF
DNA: TGTGCCAGCAGCGTAGATCTCGGGCATGGCTACACCTTC

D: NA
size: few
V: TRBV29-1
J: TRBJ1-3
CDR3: CSGEGGSGNTIYF
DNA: TGCAGCGGGGAGGGGGGCTCTGGAAACACCATATATTTT

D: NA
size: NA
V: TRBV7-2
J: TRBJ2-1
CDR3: CASSLSTHQGNNEQFF
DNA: TGTGCCAGCAGCTTAAGTACACATCAAGGGAACAATGAGCAGTTCTTC

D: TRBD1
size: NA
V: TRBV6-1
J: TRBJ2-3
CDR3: CASSDGTGGAIADTQYF
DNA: TGTGCCAGCAGTGACGGGACAGGGGGCGCGATAGCAGATACGCAGTATTTT

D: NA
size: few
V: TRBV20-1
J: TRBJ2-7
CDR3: CSATRTEPYEQYF
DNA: TGCAGTGCTACCAGGACTGAACCCTACGAGCAGTACTTC

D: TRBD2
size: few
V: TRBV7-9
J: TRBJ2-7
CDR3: CASSLVPPSGRSMDEQYF
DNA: TGTGCCAGCAGCTTAGTCCCGCCTAGCGGGAGGTCTATGGACGAGCAGTACTTC

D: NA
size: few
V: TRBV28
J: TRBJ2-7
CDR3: CASSLPGASGTYEQYF
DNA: TGTGCCAGCAGTTTACCGGGGGCTAGCGGAACCTACGAGCAGTACTTC

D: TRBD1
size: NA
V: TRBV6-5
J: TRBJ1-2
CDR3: CASSRGTGIYGYTF
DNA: TGTGCCAGCAGTCGCGGGACAGGGATCTATGGCTACACCTTC

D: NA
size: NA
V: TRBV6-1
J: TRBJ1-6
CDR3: CASSGTDRPLHF
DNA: TGTGCCAGCAGTGGGACAGACCGGCCCCTCCACTTT

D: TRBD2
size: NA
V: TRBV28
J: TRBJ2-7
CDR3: CASSWALAGAYEQYF
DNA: TGTGCCAGCAGTTGGGCACTAGCGGGAGCCTACGAGCAGTACTTC

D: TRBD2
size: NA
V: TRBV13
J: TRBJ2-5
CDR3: CASSPPEAGARHQETQYF
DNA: TGTGCCAGCAGCCCCCCCGAAGCGGGAGCGCGCCACCAAGAGACCCAGTACTTC

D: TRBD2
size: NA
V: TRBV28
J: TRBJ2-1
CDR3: CASSVTSGSSYNEQFF
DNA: TGTGCCAGCAGTGTCACTAGCGGGAGCTCCTACAATGAGCAGTTCTTC

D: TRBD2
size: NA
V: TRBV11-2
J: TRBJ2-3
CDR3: CASSTAGDRPDTQYF
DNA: TGTGCCAGCAGCACCGCGGGAGATCGGCCAGATACGCAGTATTTT

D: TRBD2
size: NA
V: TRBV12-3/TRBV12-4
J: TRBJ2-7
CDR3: CASSPLSGGSDEQYF
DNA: TGTGCCAGCAGTCCCTTGTCGGGAGGGTCAGATGAGCAGTACTTC

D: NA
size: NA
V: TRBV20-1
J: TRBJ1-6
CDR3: CSARQQYNSPLHF
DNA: TGCAGTGCTAGACAGCAATATAATTCACCCCTCCACTTT

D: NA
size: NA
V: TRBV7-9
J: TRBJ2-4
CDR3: CASSPYFSDIQYF
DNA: TGTGCCAGCAGCCCCTACTTCTCGGACATTCAGTACTTC

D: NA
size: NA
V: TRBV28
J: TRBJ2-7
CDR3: CASSLYGTRGLYEQYF
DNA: TGTGCCAGCAGTTTATACGGAACCAGGGGATTATACGAGCAGTACTTC

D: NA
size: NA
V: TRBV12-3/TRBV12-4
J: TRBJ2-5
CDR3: CASSTGQEETQYF
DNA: TGTGCCAGCAGTACGGGACAAGAAGAGACCCAGTACTTC

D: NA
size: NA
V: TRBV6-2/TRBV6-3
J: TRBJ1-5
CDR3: CASSSNSRGYQPQHF
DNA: TGTGCCAGCAGTTCCAATAGTAGAGGGTATCAGCCCCAGCATTTT

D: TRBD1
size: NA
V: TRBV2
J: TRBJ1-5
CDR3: CASIRDRSNQPQHF
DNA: TGTGCCAGCATTCGGGACAGAAGCAATCAGCCCCAGCATTTT

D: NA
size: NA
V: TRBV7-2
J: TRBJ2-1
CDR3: CASSLHPGGGNNEQFF
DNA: TGTGCCAGCAGCTTACACCCAGGGGGGGGAAACAATGAGCAGTTCTTC

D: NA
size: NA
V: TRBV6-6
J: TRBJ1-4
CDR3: CASSYAGLDEKLFF
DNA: TGTGCCAGCAGTTACGCGGGGTTGGATGAAAAACTGTTTTTT

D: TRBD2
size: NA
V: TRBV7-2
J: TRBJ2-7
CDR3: CASSLDFGGGWYF
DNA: TGTGCCAGCAGCTTAGATTTCGGGGGAGGGTGGTACTTC

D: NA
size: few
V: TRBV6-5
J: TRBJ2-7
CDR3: CASSYSVPGSYEQYF
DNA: TGTGCCAGCAGTTACTCGGTCCCAGGGTCCTACGAGCAGTACTTC

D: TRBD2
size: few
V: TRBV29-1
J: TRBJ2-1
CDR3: CSVQTSGKHNEQFF
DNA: TGCAGCGTGCAGACTAGCGGGAAACACAATGAGCAGTTCTTC

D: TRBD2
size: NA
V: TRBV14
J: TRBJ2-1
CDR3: CASGDYPDNEQFF
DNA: TGTGCCAGCGGGGACTACCCGGACAATGAGCAGTTCTTC

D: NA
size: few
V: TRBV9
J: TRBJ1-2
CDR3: CASSGIGANGYTF
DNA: TGTGCCAGCAGCGGGATAGGGGCTAATGGCTACACCTTC

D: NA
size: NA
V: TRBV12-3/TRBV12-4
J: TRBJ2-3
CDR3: CASSPLSATDTQYF
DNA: TGTGCCAGCAGCCCCCTTTCTGCCACAGATACGCAGTATTTT

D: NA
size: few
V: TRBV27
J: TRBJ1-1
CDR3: CASRRTVLNTEAFF
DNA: TGTGCCAGCAGAAGGACAGTTCTGAACACTGAAGCTTTCTTT

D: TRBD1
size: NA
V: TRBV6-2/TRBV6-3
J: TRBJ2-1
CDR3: CASRTGGAYNEQFF
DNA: TGTGCCAGCAGGACAGGGGGCGCCTACAATGAGCAGTTCTTC

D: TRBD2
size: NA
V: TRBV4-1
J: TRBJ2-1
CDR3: CASSLRGGHNEQFF
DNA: TGCGCCAGCAGCCTACGCGGGGGGCACAATGAGCAGTTCTTC

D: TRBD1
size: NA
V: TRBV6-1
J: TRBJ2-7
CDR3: CASSVGTGVPYEQYF
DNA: TGTGCCAGCAGTGTAGGGACAGGGGTGCCCTACGAGCAGTACTTC